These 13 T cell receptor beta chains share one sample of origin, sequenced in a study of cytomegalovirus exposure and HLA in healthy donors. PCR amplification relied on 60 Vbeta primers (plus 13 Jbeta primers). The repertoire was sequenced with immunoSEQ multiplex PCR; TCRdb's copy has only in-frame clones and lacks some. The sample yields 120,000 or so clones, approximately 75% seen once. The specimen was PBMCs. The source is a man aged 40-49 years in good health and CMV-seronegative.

The CDR3 is CASSQDHGGSRADTQYF. In DNA, the CDR3 is TGTGCCAGCAGCCAAGATCACGGCGGGAGTAGGGCAGATACGCAGTATTTT. The chain links TRBV4-2 to TRBJ2-3; TRBD2 matches at 7 bases. The V segment lost 0 bases and the J segment 4 bases; nucleotides outside the gene matches: 10. This CDR3 is 17 amino acids long. Germline V gene sequence: CDR1 LGHNA, CDR2 YNFKEQ.

CDR3 in DNA: TGCAGCGTTGTCCGAGCGGACAGGGCTGGCTACACCTTC. Its translation is CSVVRADRAGYTF. The gene calls are TRBV29-1 and TRBJ1-2, with 8 bases aligning to TRBD1. The length of the CDR3 is 13 residues. V trimming: 4 bases; J trimming: 7 bases; junction bases outside the gene matches: 8. Germline V gene data show CDR1 as SQVTM and CDR2 as ANQGSEA.

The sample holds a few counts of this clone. Here the CDR3 DNA reads TGCGCCAGCAGCAACGGCAGGGATTGGGACTCCTACGAGCAGTACTTC. This codes for CASSNGRDWDSYEQYF. This chain connects TRBV10-1 to TRBJ2-7, with D perhaps matching TRBD1 (5 bases). Deletions cut 6 bases from V and 0 bases from J, with 18 bases between. Germline V gene sequence: CDR1 WNHNN, CDR2 SYGVQD (reference sequence). The CDR3 runs 16 residues.

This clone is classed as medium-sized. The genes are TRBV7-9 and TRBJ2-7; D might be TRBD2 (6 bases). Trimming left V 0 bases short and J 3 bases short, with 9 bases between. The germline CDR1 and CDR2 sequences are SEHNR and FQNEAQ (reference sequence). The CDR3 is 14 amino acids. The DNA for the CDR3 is TGTGCCAGCAGCTTAGCGCTAGCGAACTACGAGCAGTACTTC. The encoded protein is CASSLALANYEQYF.

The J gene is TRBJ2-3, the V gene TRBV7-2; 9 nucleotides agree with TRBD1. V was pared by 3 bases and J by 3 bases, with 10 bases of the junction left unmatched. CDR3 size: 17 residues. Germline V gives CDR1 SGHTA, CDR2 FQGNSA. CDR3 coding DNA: TGTGCCAGCAGCTTCATCCCCGGGACAGGGAGAACAGATACGCAGTATTTT. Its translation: CASSFIPGTGRTDTQYF.

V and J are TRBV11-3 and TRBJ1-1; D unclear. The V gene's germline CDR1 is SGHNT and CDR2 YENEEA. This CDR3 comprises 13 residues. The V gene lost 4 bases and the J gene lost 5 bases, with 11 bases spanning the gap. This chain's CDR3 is CASSSSWETEAFF. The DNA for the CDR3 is TGTGCCAGCAGCTCCTCTTGGGAGACTGAAGCTTTCTTT.

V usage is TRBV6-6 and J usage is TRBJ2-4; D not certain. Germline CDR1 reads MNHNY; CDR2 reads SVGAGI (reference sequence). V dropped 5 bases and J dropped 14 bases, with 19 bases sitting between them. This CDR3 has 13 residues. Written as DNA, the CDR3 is TGTGCCAGCAGTCCGACCCCGCCTAACACTAAGTACTTC. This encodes CASSPTPPNTKYF.

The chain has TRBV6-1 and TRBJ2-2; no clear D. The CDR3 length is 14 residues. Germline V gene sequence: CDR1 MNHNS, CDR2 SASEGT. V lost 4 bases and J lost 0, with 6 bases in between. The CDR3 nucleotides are TGTGCCAGCAGTGGCCTAGCGAACACCGGGGAGCTGTTTTTT. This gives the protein CASSGLANTGELFF.

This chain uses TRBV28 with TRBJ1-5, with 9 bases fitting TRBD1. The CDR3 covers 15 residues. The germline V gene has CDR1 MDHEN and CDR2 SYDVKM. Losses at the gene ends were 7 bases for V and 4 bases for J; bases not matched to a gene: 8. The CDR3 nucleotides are TGTGCCAGCAACCCTGGGACAGGGAAAAATCAGCCCCAGCATTTT. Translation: CASNPGTGKNQPQHF.

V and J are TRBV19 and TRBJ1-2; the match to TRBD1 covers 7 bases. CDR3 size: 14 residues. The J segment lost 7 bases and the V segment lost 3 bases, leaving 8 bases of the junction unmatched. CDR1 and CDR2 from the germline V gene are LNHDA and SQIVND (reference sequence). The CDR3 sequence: CASSITGAQGGYTF. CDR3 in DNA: TGTGCCAGTAGTATCACAGGGGCCCAAGGTGGCTACACCTTC.

DNA for the CDR3: TGTGCCATCAGTGACGGAGCCAGAATTGGCTACACCTTC. This sequence encodes CAISDGARIGYTF. The chain joins TRBV10-3 to TRBJ1-2; D remains ambiguous. This CDR3 is 13 amino acids long. V lost 3 bases to trimming and J lost 7 bases, with 12 bases between them. Germline V gene sequence: CDR1 ENHRY, CDR2 SYGVKD.

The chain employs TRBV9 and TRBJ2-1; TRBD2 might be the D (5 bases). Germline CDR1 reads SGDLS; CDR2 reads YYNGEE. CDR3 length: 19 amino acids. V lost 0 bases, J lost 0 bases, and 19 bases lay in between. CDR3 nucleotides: TGTGCCAGCAGCGTAGTACGGGATAGCGAAGGAAGCTCCTACAATGAGCAGTTCTTC. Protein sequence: CASSVVRDSEGSSYNEQFF.

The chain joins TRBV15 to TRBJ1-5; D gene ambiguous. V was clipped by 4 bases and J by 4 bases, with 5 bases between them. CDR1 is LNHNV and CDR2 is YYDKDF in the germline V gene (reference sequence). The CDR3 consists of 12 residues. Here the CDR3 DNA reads TGTGCCACCAGCACTACGAATCAGCCCCAGCATTTT. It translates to CATSTTNQPQHF.